Listed here are 19 T cell receptor beta chains from one sample, sequenced in a study of identical twins. Each CDR3 protein is one row after TCRdb ran MiXCR on the 5' RACE reads. The sample has 500,000 to 550,000 distinct CDR3 sequences; 20% to 25% are singletons. These records were also assigned to another study, of yellow fever vaccine responses in identical twins.

The sequenced sample consisted of CD4+ T cells sorted from blood. Every receptor here comes from a woman under 30 in good health.

The sample holds a few counts of this clonotype. The CDR3 nucleotides read TGTGCCAGCAGCCGGACAGCTGGAAACACCATATATTTT. Its translation: CASSRTAGNTIYF. The rearrangement links TRBV3-1 to TRBJ1-3, with D possibly being TRBD1 (6 bases). The CDR3 runs to 13 residues. V was trimmed by 4 bases and J by 2 bases, leaving 6 bases between them. Germline CDR1 reads LGHDT; CDR2 reads YNNKEL (reference sequence).

This clonotype was picked up a small number of times. The V call is TRBV12-3 or TRBV12-4, the J call TRBJ2-7; a possible D gene is TRBD2 (7 bases). The CDR3 sequence is 13 residues long. V lost 0 bases and J lost 9, with 12 bases in between. This CDR3 is CASSLAGRGGQYF. The CDR3 nucleotides are TGTGCCAGCAGTTTAGCGGGGAGGGGGGGGCAGTACTTC.

This rearrangement joins TRBV12-3 or TRBV12-4 to TRBJ1-5; weak D call: TRBD1 (5 bases). The CDR3 loop spans 14 amino acids. With 6 bases removed from V and 1 base from J, the gap between germline ends came to 10 bases. In DNA form, the CDR3 reads TGTGCCAGCAGGAGAGGGGTGAGCAATCAGCCCCAGCATTTT. Translating it yields CASRRGVSNQPQHF.

The chain carries TRBV11-2 and TRBJ1-4; D remains ambiguous. Germline V gene lookup returns CDR1 SGHAT and CDR2 FQNNGV. Between the trimmed V and J ends, which lost 5 bases and 5 bases, there was a span of 21 bases. The CDR3 is 17 amino acids. CDR3 sequence: CASSPMNPRAPNEKLFF. CDR3 in DNA: TGTGCCAGCAGCCCTATGAACCCCCGGGCACCCAATGAAAAACTGTTTTTT.

This clonotype appeared once. The rearrangement uses TRBV12-3 or TRBV12-4 and TRBJ2-1; TRBD2 is a possible D gene (6 bases). V lost 6 bases to trimming and J lost 0 bases, with 9 bases between them. The CDR3 spans 14 residues. In DNA form, the CDR3 reads TGTGCCAGCAGGGGGAGGTTCTCCTACAATGAGCAGTTCTTC. Its translation: CASRGRFSYNEQFF.

The V gene is TRBV7-2, the J gene TRBJ2-6, with TRBD1 identical over 7 bases. V was clipped by 5 bases and J by 3 bases; unmatched bases: 7. This CDR3 comprises 16 residues. Germline-derived CDR1 and CDR2 are SGHTA and FQGNSA. The CDR3 spells CASSQRTGLGANVLTF. CDR3 DNA: TGTGCCAGCAGCCAAAGGACAGGCCTTGGGGCCAACGTCCTGACTTTC. Using reference TRBV7-2 and TRBJ2-6 for the parts outside the CDR3, the full variable domain is GAGVSQSPSNKVTEKGKDVELRCDPISGHTALYWYRQSLGQGLEFLIYFQGNSAPDKSGLPSDRFSAERTGGSVSTLTIQRTQQEDSAVYLCASSQRTGLGANVLTFGAGSRLTVL.

This chain joins TRBV14 and TRBJ2-4, with 8 bases matching TRBD2. Looked up from germline, CDR1 is SGHDN and CDR2 is FVKESK. The trim removed 4 bases at V and 11 bases at J, leaving 10 bases unmatched. The CDR3 is 14 amino acids. The CDR3 region has the DNA TGTGCCAGCAGCCCGACGGGACTAGGTTCAGTTCAGTACTTC. Protein sequence: CASSPTGLGSVQYF. The variable domain in full, with the rest retrieved from reference TRBV14 and TRBJ2-4, is EAGVTQFPSHSVIEKGQTVTLRCDPISGHDNLYWYRRVMGKEIKFLLHFVKESKQDESGMPNNRFLAERTGGTYSTLKVQPAELEDSGVYFCASSPTGLGSVQYFGAGTRLSVL.

V gene TRBV7-3 combines with J gene TRBJ1-1; D is ambiguous. CDR3 length equals 13 residues. Germline CDR1 and CDR2: SGHTA and FQGTGA. V shed 5 bases and J shed 5 bases, with 12 bases lying between them. CDR3 protein: CASSGTGPTEAFF. For the CDR3, the DNA is TGTGCCAGCAGCGGTACTGGGCCTACTGAAGCTTTCTTT. The complete variable domain, with remaining parts taken from reference TRBV7-3 and TRBJ1-1, reads GAGVSQTPSNKVTEKGKYVELRCDPISGHTALYWYRQSLGQGPEFLIYFQGTGAADDSGLPNDRFFAVRPEGSVSTLKIQRTERGDSAVYLCASSGTGPTEAFFGQGTRLTVV.

The CDR3 loop reads CASSPQRTNTEAFF. The CDR3 DNA follows: TGTGCCAGCTCACCGCAAAGAACGAACACTGAAGCTTTCTTT. The rearrangement uses TRBV18 and TRBJ1-1; D uncertain. Trimming took 3 bases from V and 1 from J, leaving 9 bases between them. Germline lookup yields CDR1 KGHSH and CDR2 LQKENI. This CDR3 region has 14 residues.

This clonotype has a handful of counts. This chain joins TRBV5-6 and TRBJ1-2, with D possibly TRBD1 on 5 matching bases. This CDR3 contains 13 residues. The V end lost 6 bases, the J end lost 11 bases, and 20 bases lay between the germline ends. From germline, CDR1 is SGHDT and CDR2 YYEEEE. The CDR3 sequence is CASNPFERGQYTF. In DNA, the CDR3 is TGTGCCAGCAACCCCTTTGAGAGGGGTCAATACACCTTC. The full variable domain, with the rest looked up from reference TRBV5-6 and TRBJ1-2, is DAGVTQSPTHLIKTRGQQVTLRCSPKSGHDTVSWYQQALGQGPQFIFQYYEEEERQRGNFPDRFSGHQFPNYSSELNVNALLLGDSALYLCASNPFERGQYTFGSGTRLTVV.

There are a few counts of this clonotype. The chain combines TRBV5-1 with TRBJ1-4; D not resolved. The CDR3 is 14 amino acids. The V end was cut by 1 base, the J end by 8 bases, with 12 bases between. Germline CDR1 SGHRS, CDR2 YFSETQ. The CDR3 DNA follows: TGCGCCAGCAGCTTGTCATGGGATCAGGAAAAACTGTTTTTT. Translating gives CASSLSWDQEKLFF.

In its sample, this clonotype was seen a few times. The V call is TRBV5-1, the J call TRBJ2-1, with unresolved D. Germline CDR1 is SGHRS and CDR2 is YFSETQ. This CDR3 is built from 16 residues. Trimming left V 4 bases short and J 3 bases short, with 17 bases between. The CDR3 coding sequence is TGCGCCAGCAGCCCGCTGGCGGAAACAAACTACAATGAGCAGTTCTTC. This sequence encodes CASSPLAETNYNEQFF.

This clonotype was found a few times. The rearrangement links TRBV13 to TRBJ2-3; D is possibly TRBD1 or TRBD2 (6 bases each). Germline V gene data show CDR1 as PRHDT and CDR2 as FYEKMQ (reference sequence). Trimming removed 3 bases from V and 8 bases from J, with 15 bases in between. This CDR3 comprises 14 residues. The DNA for the CDR3 is TGTGCCAGCAGCTTTTTAAACAAGGGGGGTACGCAGTATTTT. Protein product: CASSFLNKGGTQYF.

The chain carries TRBV6-1 and TRBJ1-2; tentative D call: TRBD1 (6 bases). Germline V gene sequence: CDR1 MNHNS, CDR2 SASEGT. V shed 8 bases and J shed 4 bases, with 20 bases lying between them. The CDR3 sequence is 15 residues long. DNA for the CDR3: TGTGCCAGCCTCAAGGGGGGGGCAGGAATCTATGGCTACACCTTC. This sequence encodes CASLKGGAGIYGYTF.

Only a few counts were recorded for this clonotype. V gene TRBV5-1 combines with J gene TRBJ2-1; D is tentatively TRBD1 or TRBD2 (6 bases each). The CDR3 sequence is 15 residues long. V was cut by 4 bases and J by 0 bases, with 11 bases left in between. The germline V gene encodes CDR1 SGHRS and CDR2 YFSETQ. The CDR3 here is CASSGGGYSYNEQFF. CDR3 DNA sequence: TGCGCCAGCAGCGGAGGGGGTTACTCCTACAATGAGCAGTTCTTC. Based on the CDR3 plus reference TRBV5-1 and TRBJ2-1, the full variable domain is KAGVTQTPRYLIKTRGQQVTLSCSPISGHRSVSWYQQTPGQGLQFLFEYFSETQRNKGNFPGRFSGRQFSNSRSEMNVSTLELGDSALYLCASSGGGYSYNEQFFGPGTRLTVL.

The V gene is TRBV5-1, the J gene TRBJ2-1; 7 nucleotides line up with TRBD2. CDR3 length: 14 amino acids. Germline-derived CDR1 and CDR2 are SGHRS and YFSETQ. The J segment lost 8 bases and the V segment lost 1 base, leaving 6 bases of the junction unmatched. The chain's CDR3 is CASSLFGTSDEQFF. CDR3 DNA: TGCGCCAGCAGCTTGTTCGGTACTAGCGATGAGCAGTTCTTC. The whole variable domain, filled in from reference TRBV5-1 and TRBJ2-1, reads KAGVTQTPRYLIKTRGQQVTLSCSPISGHRSVSWYQQTPGQGLQFLFEYFSETQRNKGNFPGRFSGRQFSNSRSEMNVSTLELGDSALYLCASSLFGTSDEQFFGPGTRLTVL.

The chain carries TRBV5-1 and TRBJ2-3; 8 nucleotides line up with TRBD1. CDR3 length equals 15 residues. V lost 4 bases, J lost 3 bases, and 7 bases stayed unmatched. CDR1 and CDR2 from the germline V gene are SGHRS and YFSETQ. CDR3 in DNA: TGCGCCAGCAGCCCTCAGGGGGCTAGAACAGATACGCAGTATTTT. Translation gives CASSPQGARTDTQYF. Supplemented by reference TRBV5-1 and TRBJ2-3, the full variable domain reads KAGVTQTPRYLIKTRGQQVTLSCSPISGHRSVSWYQQTPGQGLQFLFEYFSETQRNKGNFPGRFSGRQFSNSRSEMNVSTLELGDSALYLCASSPQGARTDTQYFGPGTRLTVL.

This clonotype appeared a few times. This chain connects TRBV24-1 to TRBJ1-1; no reliable D call. Germline CDR1 and CDR2: KGHDR and SFDVKD. The CDR3 contains 12 residues. Deletions cut 3 bases from V and 1 base from J, with 2 bases between. CDR3 loop: CATSDRNTEAFF. The CDR3 coding sequence is TGTGCCACCAGTGATAGGAACACTGAAGCTTTCTTT.

This clonotype has more than one count but fewer than ten. The V and J genes are TRBV7-2 and TRBJ2-5, with 10 nucleotides matching TRBD2. V was clipped by 5 bases and J by 4 bases; unmatched bases: 10. This CDR3 is 16 amino acids long. CDR1 is SGHTA and CDR2 is FQGNSA in the germline V gene. The CDR3 loop is CASSILAGYRGETQYF. For the CDR3, the DNA is TGTGCCAGCAGCATACTAGCGGGATACAGAGGAGAGACCCAGTACTTC.